The 26 T cell receptor beta chains reported below all come from one sample, sequenced in a study of regulatory T cells in long-lasting Graves disease. Sequencing libraries for TCR beta were prepared with iRepertoire HTBI primers and Arm-PCR of CDR3 regions. TCRdb recomputed calls from the multiplex PCR reads with MiXCR, one row per CDR3 protein. The profile shows over 200,000 distinct CDR3 sequences, 15% to 20% of them singletons. Time point reported: newly diagnosed GD, antithyroid drugs for less than 3 months. RNA isolated from PBMCs was used to make the TCR library. The same data also contributed to another study, on T cells in Graves' hyperthyroidism and ophthalmopathy.

The material was peripheral blood mononuclear cells (PBMCs), obtained at new diagnosis, from a patient treated with antithyroid drugs. The receptors stem from a woman aged 25-40 years with Graves disease.

To note about this clonotype: A read error may be the cause here, since a much bigger clone is one base away. Without the conserved terminal phenylalanine or tryptophan, this CDR3 likely stems from a read error. In DNA, the CDR3 is TGCAGCGTTGTTCGGGGGAATAGTGGCACTGAAGCTTTCCTT. It codes for CSVVRGNSGTEAFL. The J gene is TRBJ1-1, the V gene TRBV29-1; possible D gene TRBD1, 5 bases. Trimming pared 4 bases from V and 4 bases from J, leaving 16 bases between. Germline V gene sequence: CDR1 SQVTM, CDR2 ANQGSEA. The CDR3 length is 14 residues.

This clonotype was recorded at least ten times. Mismatch with germline at one junction end may stem from a read error. The CDR3 spells CASSFQETQYF. The CDR3 nucleotides read TGTGCCAGCAGCTTCCAAGAGACCCAGTACTTC. V usage is TRBV5-1 and J usage is TRBJ2-5; D gene uncertain. CDR1 SGHRS and CDR2 YFSETQ come from the germline V gene. The CDR3 is made up of 11 amino acids.

For the CDR3, the DNA is TGCAGCGTTGGGGATGGACGGGATACGCAGTATTTT. Amino acids: CSVGDGRDTQYF. The chain has TRBV29-1 and TRBJ2-3; no reliable D call. Per the germline V gene, CDR1 is SQVTM and CDR2 is ANQGSEA. This CDR3 is 12 amino acids long. V dropped 4 bases and J dropped 6 bases, with 11 bases sitting between them.

Concerning this clonotype itself: This could be a read error, since a much larger clone is one nucleotide away. The CDR3 does not close with the conserved phenylalanine or tryptophan, likely indicating a read error. The chain links TRBV5-1 to TRBJ2-6; no firm D call. The CDR3 spans 17 residues. Germline lookup yields CDR1 SGHRS and CDR2 YFSETQ. Trimming pared 4 bases from V and 0 bases from J, leaving 14 bases between. CDR3 in amino acids: CASSTKVGVSGANVLTL. Here the CDR3 DNA reads TGCGCCAGCAGCACGAAAGTAGGCGTCTCTGGGGCCAACGTCCTGACTTTA.

The sample holds many counts of this clonotype. This chain joins TRBV7-2 and TRBJ2-4, with TRBD1 as a possible D gene (6 bases). This CDR3 has 15 amino acids. Germline loops: CDR1 SGHTA, CDR2 FQGNSA. Trimming stripped 5 bases from V and 0 bases from J, with 11 bases between. The CDR3 coding sequence is TGTGCCAGCAGCGCGACAGGCCTAGCCAAAAACATTCAGTACTTC. This gives the protein CASSATGLAKNIQYF.

This clonotype showed up many times. This chain connects TRBV5-6 to TRBJ1-5; D ambiguous. Germline CDR1 is SGHDT and CDR2 is YYEEEE. V was trimmed by 2 bases and J by 6 bases, leaving 15 bases between them. This CDR3 spans 15 amino acids. The CDR3 DNA reads TGTGCCAGCAGCTTCCGGCAGGCGGTCCTTCAGCCCCAGCATTTT. It yields the protein CASSFRQAVLQPQHF. The variable domain in full, completed from reference TRBV5-6 and TRBJ1-5, reads DAGVTQSPTHLIKTRGQQVTLRCSPKSGHDTVSWYQQALGQGPQFIFQYYEEEERQRGNFPDRFSGHQFPNYSSELNVNALLLGDSALYLCASSFRQAVLQPQHFGDGTRLSIL.

This clonotype was picked up many times. The V and J genes are TRBV12-3 or TRBV12-4 and TRBJ1-6; D may be TRBD1 (5 bases). The germline V and J ends were trimmed by 1 base and 9 bases, with 10 bases remaining between them. This CDR3 region has 14 residues. CDR3 nucleotide sequence: TGTGCCAGCAGTTTAGGACAGATAGGTTCACCCCTCCACTTT. Translating it yields CASSLGQIGSPLHF.

A note on this clonotype: A single base separates this from a much larger clone, so it may be a read error. Here the CDR3 omits its conserved ending phenylalanine or tryptophan, so a read error is the likely source. V usage is TRBV11-2 and J usage is TRBJ2-7, with a weak D call TRBD1 (5 bases). Germline lookup yields CDR1 SGHAT and CDR2 FQNNGV. The CDR3 is 17 amino acids. V was shortened by 1 base and J by 4 bases, with 20 bases between the two germline ends. The CDR3 sequence is CASSLVVGWGPVYEQYL. CDR3 bases: TGTGCCAGCAGCTTAGTGGTCGGGTGGGGCCCTGTATACGAGCAGTACTTA.

This clonotype occurred many times. The chain is built from TRBV6-9 and TRBJ1-1; D is ambiguous. Germline V gene data show CDR1 as MNHGY and CDR2 as SVAAGI. CDR3 length: 15 residues. Trimming removed 4 bases at V and 0 bases at J, with 12 bases between. CDR3 protein: CASSSPPFLNTEAFF. In nucleotides, the CDR3 is TGTGCCAGCAGTTCCCCCCCATTTTTGAACACTGAAGCTTTCTTT.

Ten or more counts support this clonotype. This chain connects TRBV10-3 to TRBJ1-6; TRBD1 aligns across 10 bases. After removal of 7 bases from V and 10 bases from J, the junction contained 7 bases not matched to a gene. The CDR3 totals 14 residues. Germline V gene lookup returns CDR1 ENHRY and CDR2 SYGVKD. CDR3 sequence (DNA): TGTGCCATCACCGGGACAGGGGTTGGATCACCCCTCCACTTT. It is translated as CAITGTGVGSPLHF.

In its sample, this clonotype was seen many times. The rearrangement uses TRBV27 and TRBJ1-2; possibly TRBD1 for D (6 bases). CDR3 size: 13 residues. The V and J ends lost 6 bases and 3 bases respectively, with 11 bases between them. Germline values: CDR1 MNHEY, CDR2 SMNVEV (reference sequence). The CDR3 nucleotides read TGTGCCAGCAGCTTCGGACAGCACTATGGCTACACCTTC. Translation gives CASSFGQHYGYTF.

This clonotype was detected many times. This chain links TRBV15 with TRBJ2-1; the D gene is possibly TRBD2 (5 bases). This CDR3 contains 15 residues. Trimming removed 5 bases at V and 1 base at J, with 12 bases between. The V gene's germline CDR1 is LNHNV and CDR2 YYDKDF (reference sequence). CDR3: CATSRRLASYNEQFF. As DNA, the CDR3 is TGTGCCACCAGCCGGAGGCTAGCATCCTACAATGAGCAGTTCTTC.

The table lists this clonotype with many counts. The V call is TRBV7-9, the J call TRBJ2-7, with D perhaps matching TRBD1 (6 bases). Germline lookup yields CDR1 SEHNR and CDR2 FQNEAQ (reference sequence). The CDR3 extends over 13 amino acids. V lost 7 bases and J 3 bases, leaving 13 bases between the germline ends. The CDR3 reads CASIGDKDYEQYF. The CDR3 DNA reads as TGTGCCAGCATAGGGGACAAAGACTACGAGCAGTACTTC. Combining the CDR3 with reference TRBV7-9 and TRBJ2-7 gives the whole variable domain DTGVSQNPRHKITKRGQNVTFRCDPISEHNRLYWYRQTLGQGPEFLTYFQNEAQLEKSRLLSDRFSAERPKGSFSTLEIQRTEQGDSAMYLCASIGDKDYEQYFGPGTRLTVT.

The table lists this clonotype with many counts. The chain combines TRBV29-1 with TRBJ1-2; D gene ambiguous. Germline V lookup: CDR1 SQVTM, CDR2 ANQGSEA. The CDR3 is 13 amino acids. The V end lost 4 bases, the J end lost 6 bases, and 15 bases lay between the germline ends. In DNA, the CDR3 is TGCAGCGTTGCTCAGGTTTTTACGGATGGCTACACCTTC. Its protein is CSVAQVFTDGYTF.

As for this clonotype: A single base is all that separates this from a far larger clone, so a read error is likely. V gene TRBV11-2 combines with J gene TRBJ1-6; no firm D call. Germline values: CDR1 SGHAT, CDR2 FQNNGV. This CDR3 has 15 residues. Trimming took 1 base from V and 8 from J, leaving 12 bases between them. CDR3 protein: CASSLAGGGDSPLHF. The CDR3 region has the DNA TGTGCCAGCAGCTTAGCTGGAGGTGGGGATTCACCCCTCCACTTT.

This clonotype was observed many times. The chain has TRBV5-1 and TRBJ2-4; no firm D call. Trimming took 5 bases from V and 0 from J, leaving 3 bases between them. The CDR3 has 12 amino acids. Germline CDR1 and CDR2: SGHRS and YFSETQ. CDR3 loop: CASREAKNIQYF. CDR3 coding DNA: TGCGCCAGCAGAGAAGCCAAAAACATTCAGTACTTC.

This clonotype was detected many times. The chain joins TRBV5-1 to TRBJ2-7; 9 bases line up with TRBD1. Germline V gene lookup returns CDR1 SGHRS and CDR2 YFSETQ. V dropped 4 bases and J dropped 5; count of bases not matched to a gene: 7. This CDR3 spans 14 amino acids. The CDR3 spells CASSGDRAVDEQYF. In DNA form, the CDR3 reads TGCGCCAGCAGCGGGGACAGGGCCGTTGACGAGCAGTACTTC. The whole variable domain, filled in from reference TRBV5-1 and TRBJ2-7, reads KAGVTQTPRYLIKTRGQQVTLSCSPISGHRSVSWYQQTPGQGLQFLFEYFSETQRNKGNFPGRFSGRQFSNSRSEMNVSTLELGDSALYLCASSGDRAVDEQYFGPGTRLTVT.

The rearrangement uses TRBV6-2 or TRBV6-3 and TRBJ2-5; TRBD2 agrees at 10 bases. The V gene end was trimmed by 7 bases and the J gene end by 5 bases; junction bases not matched to a gene: 10. The CDR3 covers 15 residues. Germline CDR1 is MNHEY and CDR2 is SVGEGT. The CDR3 spells CASTTSGAFRETQYF. In DNA form, the CDR3 reads TGTGCCAGCACAACTAGCGGGGCCTTCCGGGAGACCCAGTACTTC.

This chain links TRBV7-8 with TRBJ2-1; possibly TRBD1 or TRBD2 for D (5 bases each). This CDR3 comprises 13 residues. Trimming took 4 bases from V and 8 from J, leaving 12 bases between them. CDR1 is SGHVS and CDR2 is FQNEAQ in the germline V gene. The CDR3 coding sequence is TGTGCCAGCAGCTCCCGAGGGGACGATGAGCAGTTCTTC. Residues: CASSSRGDDEQFF.

This clonotype came up many times. The chain carries TRBV20-1 and TRBJ1-2; TRBD1 matches 7 bases. With 0 bases clipped from V and 8 bases from J, the junction kept 6 bases outside the gene matches. The CDR3 runs 13 residues. Germline-derived CDR1 and CDR2 are DFQATT and SNEGSKA (reference sequence). The CDR3 nucleotides are TGCAGTGCTAGAGACAGGGGGAGGGAGGGCTACACCTTC. Residues: CSARDRGREGYTF.

This clonotype was seen at least ten times. The J gene is TRBJ1-2, the V gene TRBV12-3 or TRBV12-4; no firm D call. CDR3 size: 11 residues. Between the trimmed V and J ends, which lost 10 bases and 5 bases, there was a span of 11 bases. The CDR3 loop is CATTRFYGYTF. The CDR3 DNA reads as TGTGCCACCACACGCTTTTATGGCTACACCTTC.

This clonotype was found many times. CDR3 sequence: CASSLDGRNSPLHF. The CDR3 DNA follows: TGTGCCAGCAGTCTAGACGGAAGGAATTCACCCCTCCACTTT. The gene calls are TRBV6-1 and TRBJ1-6; the D is unclear. Germline loops: CDR1 MNHNS, CDR2 SASEGT. V gave up 5 bases and J gave up 7 bases, with 12 bases separating them. The CDR3 is 14 residues long.

This clonotype was seen at least ten times. This chain links TRBV15 with TRBJ2-1; D tentatively fits TRBD1 or TRBD2 (6 bases each). This CDR3 contains 15 residues. Germline lookup yields CDR1 LNHNV and CDR2 YYDKDF (reference sequence). Deletions cut 3 bases from V and 3 bases from J, with 12 bases between. CDR3 nucleotides: TGTGCCACCAGCAGGGGTGAGGGGGGCTACAATGAGCAGTTCTTC. Translation gives CATSRGEGGYNEQFF.

This clonotype was observed at least ten times. The chain is built from TRBV12-3 or TRBV12-4 and TRBJ2-1, with a tentative D call TRBD1 (6 bases). The CDR3 has 12 amino acids. The ends were cut back, 7 bases at V and 9 bases at J, with 13 bases in the middle. The CDR3 loop reads CASTWGHGEQFF. CDR3 sequence (DNA): TGTGCCAGCACTTGGGGGCACGGTGAGCAGTTCTTC.

Many counts were recorded for this clonotype. The DNA for the CDR3 is TGTGCCAGCAGCCTCGTGGCAGGGGGTTCCAACGAGCAGTACTTC. Amino acids: CASSLVAGGSNEQYF. This chain uses TRBV6-1 with TRBJ2-7, with 7 bases that match TRBD1. The CDR3 sequence is 15 residues long. Germline V CDR1 and CDR2: MNHNS, SASEGT. V shed 6 bases, J shed 5 bases, and the junction held 13 bases outside the gene matches.

The CDR3 DNA reads as TGTGCCAGCGGGACAGGGGGCGTTTCTGGCTACACCTTC. Encoded protein: CASGTGGVSGYTF. The chain uses TRBV28 and TRBJ1-2; 12 bases are shared with TRBD1. The CDR3 is 13 amino acids. The J segment lost 7 bases and the V segment lost 8 bases, leaving 5 bases of the junction unmatched. Germline-derived CDR1 and CDR2 are MDHEN and SYDVKM.